The present entry profiles one T cell receptor (beta chain) with its context. The antigen is unknown. The naive CD8 subset, CD45RO-negative cells positively selected for CCR7, excluded terminally differentiated effector memory CD45RA+ cells. The germline V gene has CDR1 LNHDA and CDR2 SQIVND (reference sequence). V was pared by 6 bases and J by 10 bases, with 10 bases of the junction left unmatched. CDR3 length equals 14 residues. It was at deep level that the assay was run. Each replicate PCR on the sorted subsets used roughly 200 ng DNA (around 30,000 T cell genomes). Generated by immunoSEQ multiplex PCR, the TCRdb table keeps only in-frame clones and is missing some. This sample has about 2,100,000 clones, with about 93% found just once. This sample is part of a study of shared clonotypes between healthy human individuals. General study points: Only a few donors were included, so the genetic and exposure-history diversity represented was limited.

The genes are TRBV19 and TRBJ2-1, with 9 positions matching TRBD2. The sample comprised naive CD8+ T cells from PBMCs. The clonotype was recovered from a man aged 18-30 years in good health. Some clones in this sample may be carry-over from other donors' samples. The CDR3 sequence is CASRLISGRGEQFF. DNA of the CDR3: TGTGCCAGTAGGTTGATTAGCGGGAGAGGCGAGCAGTTCTTC. Full variable domain (missing parts from reference TRBV19 and TRBJ2-1): DGGITQSPKYLFRKEGQNVTLSCEQNLNHDAMYWYRQDPGQGLRLIYYSQIVNDFQKGDIAEGYSVSREKKESFPLTVTSAQKNPTAFYLCASRLISGRGEQFFGPGTRLTVL.